This T cell receptor (beta chain) was profiled in a study of cytomegalovirus exposure and HLA in healthy donors. In the case of this clone: Its antigen is unknown.

With 3 bases clipped from V and 9 bases from J, the junction kept 3 bases outside the gene matches. Germline CDR1 reads LNHDA; CDR2 reads SQIVND (reference sequence). The CDR3 covers 12 residues. The study ran its PCR with 60 Vbeta and 13 Jbeta primers. TCRdb's table, derived via immunoSEQ multiplex PCR, lists solely in-frame clones and lacks some. The sample shows around 65,000 clones, 75% to 85% of them seen only once. Study-wide findings and caveats: The study recorded fewer than 200 TCR beta chains that were cytomegalovirus-associated.

This receptor was identified in a man aged 45-60 years in good health and CMV-seropositive. The chain combines TRBV19 with TRBJ2-3; TRBD2 matches at 7 bases. Sample: PBMCs. In DNA form, the CDR3 reads TGTGCCAGTAGTATGGGGGGGGGAACGCAGTATTTT. Translating gives CASSMGGGTQYF.